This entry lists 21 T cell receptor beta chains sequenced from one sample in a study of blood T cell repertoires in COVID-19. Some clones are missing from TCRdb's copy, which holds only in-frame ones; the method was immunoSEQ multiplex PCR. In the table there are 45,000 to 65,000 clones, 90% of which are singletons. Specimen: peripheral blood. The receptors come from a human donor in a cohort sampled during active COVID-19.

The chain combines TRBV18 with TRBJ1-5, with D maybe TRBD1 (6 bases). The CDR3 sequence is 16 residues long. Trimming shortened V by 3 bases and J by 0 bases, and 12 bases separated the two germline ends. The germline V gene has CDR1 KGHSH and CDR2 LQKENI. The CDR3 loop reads CASSPDRSYSNQPQHF. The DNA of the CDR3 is TGTGCCAGCTCACCCGACAGGAGCTATAGCAATCAGCCCCAGCATTTT.

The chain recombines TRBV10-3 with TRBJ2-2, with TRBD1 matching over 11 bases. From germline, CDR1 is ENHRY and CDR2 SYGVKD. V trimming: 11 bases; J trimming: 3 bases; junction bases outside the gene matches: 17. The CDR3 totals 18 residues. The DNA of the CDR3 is TGTGCCGCGGACAGGGGGCGCTTTGTCGGTCGGGACACCGGGGAGCTGTTTTTT. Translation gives CAADRGRFVGRDTGELFF.

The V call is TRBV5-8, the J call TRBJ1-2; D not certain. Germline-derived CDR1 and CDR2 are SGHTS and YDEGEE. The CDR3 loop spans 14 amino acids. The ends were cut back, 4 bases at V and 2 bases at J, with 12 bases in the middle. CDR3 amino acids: CASSRDGWNYGYTF. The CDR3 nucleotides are TGTGCCAGCAGCCGAGACGGGTGGAACTATGGCTACACCTTC.

CDR3 residues: CTSSQDGASTGEQFF. Written as DNA, the CDR3 is TGCACCAGCAGCCAAGATGGGGCTAGCACAGGGGAGCAGTTCTTC. The rearrangement uses TRBV1 and TRBJ2-1; the D call of TRBD1 is as the table states it, not checked on the DNA. TRBV1 has pseudogene status. This CDR3 region has 15 residues.

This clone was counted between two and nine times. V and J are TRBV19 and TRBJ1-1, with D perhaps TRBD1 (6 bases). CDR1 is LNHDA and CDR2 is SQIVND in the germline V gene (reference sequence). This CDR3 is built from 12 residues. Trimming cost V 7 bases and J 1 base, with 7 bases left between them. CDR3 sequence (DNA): TGTGCCAGTAACAGGGAGAACACTGAAGCTTTCTTT. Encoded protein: CASNRENTEAFF.

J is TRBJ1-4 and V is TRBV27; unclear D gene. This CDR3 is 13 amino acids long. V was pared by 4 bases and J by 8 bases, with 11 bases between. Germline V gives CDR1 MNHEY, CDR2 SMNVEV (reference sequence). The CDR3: CASSSPVEEKLFF. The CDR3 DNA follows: TGTGCCAGCAGTTCCCCCGTAGAGGAAAAACTGTTTTTT.

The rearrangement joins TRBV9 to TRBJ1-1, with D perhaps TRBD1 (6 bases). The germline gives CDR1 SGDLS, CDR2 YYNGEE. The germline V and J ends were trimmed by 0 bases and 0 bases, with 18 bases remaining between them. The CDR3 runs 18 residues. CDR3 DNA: TGTGCCAGCAGCGTAGATGGGAGGGGGGGGGCCCTGAACACTGAAGCTTTCTTT. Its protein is CASSVDGRGGALNTEAFF.

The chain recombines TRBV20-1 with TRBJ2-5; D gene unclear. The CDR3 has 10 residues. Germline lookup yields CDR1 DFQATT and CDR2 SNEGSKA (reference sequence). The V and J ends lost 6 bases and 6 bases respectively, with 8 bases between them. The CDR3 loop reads CSASKQTQYF. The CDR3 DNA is TGCAGTGCCAGTAAGCAGACCCAGTACTTC.

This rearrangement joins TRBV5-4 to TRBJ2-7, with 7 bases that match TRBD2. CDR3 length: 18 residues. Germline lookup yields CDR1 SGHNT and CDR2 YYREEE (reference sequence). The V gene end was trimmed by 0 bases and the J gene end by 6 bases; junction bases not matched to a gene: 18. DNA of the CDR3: TGTGCCAGCAGCTTGGGACCGGTCTCCGGAGGGACTACTTCCGAGCAGTACGTC. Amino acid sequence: CASSLGPVSGGTTSEQYV.

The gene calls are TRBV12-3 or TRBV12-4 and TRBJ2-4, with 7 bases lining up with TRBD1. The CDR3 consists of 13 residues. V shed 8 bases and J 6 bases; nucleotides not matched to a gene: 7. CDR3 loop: CASSRTGPNIQYF. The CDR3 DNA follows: TGTGCCAGCTCTCGGACAGGCCCAAACATTCAGTACTTC.

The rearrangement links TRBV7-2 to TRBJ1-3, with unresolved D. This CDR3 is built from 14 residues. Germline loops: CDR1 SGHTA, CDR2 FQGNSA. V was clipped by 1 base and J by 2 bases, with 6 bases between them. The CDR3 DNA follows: TGTGCCAGCAGCTTAGTTATAGCTGGAAACACCATATATTTT. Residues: CASSLVIAGNTIYF.

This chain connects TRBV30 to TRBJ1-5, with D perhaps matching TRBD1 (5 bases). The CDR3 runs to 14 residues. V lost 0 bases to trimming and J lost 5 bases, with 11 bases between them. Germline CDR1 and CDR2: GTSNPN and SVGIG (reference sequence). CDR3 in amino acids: CAWSVAGNHQPQHF. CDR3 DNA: TGTGCCTGGAGTGTGGCAGGGAATCATCAGCCCCAGCATTTT.

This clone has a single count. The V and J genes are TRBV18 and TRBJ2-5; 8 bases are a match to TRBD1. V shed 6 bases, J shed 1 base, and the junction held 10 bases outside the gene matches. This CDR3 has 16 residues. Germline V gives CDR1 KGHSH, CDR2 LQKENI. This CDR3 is CASSPKGTGGQETQYF. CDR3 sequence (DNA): TGTGCCAGCTCGCCTAAAGGCACAGGGGGCCAAGAGACCCAGTACTTC.

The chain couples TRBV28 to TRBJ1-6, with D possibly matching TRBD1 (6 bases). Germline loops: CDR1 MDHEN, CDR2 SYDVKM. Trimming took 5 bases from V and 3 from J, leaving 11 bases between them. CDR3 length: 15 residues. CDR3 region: CASSRDRNYNSPLHF. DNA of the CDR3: TGTGCCAGCAGTAGAGACAGGAACTATAATTCACCCCTCCACTTT. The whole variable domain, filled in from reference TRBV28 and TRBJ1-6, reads DVKVTQSSRYLVKRTGEKVFLECVQDMDHENMFWYRQDPGLGLRLIYFSYDVKMKEKGDIPEGYSVSREKKERFSLILESASTNQTSMYLCASSRDRNYNSPLHFGNGTRLTVT.

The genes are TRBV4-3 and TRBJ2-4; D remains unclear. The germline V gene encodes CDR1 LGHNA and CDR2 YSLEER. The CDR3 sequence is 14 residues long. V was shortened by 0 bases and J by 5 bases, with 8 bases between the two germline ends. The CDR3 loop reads CASSQDLSQNIQYF. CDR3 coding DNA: TGCGCCAGCAGCCAAGATCTAAGCCAAAACATTCAGTACTTC.

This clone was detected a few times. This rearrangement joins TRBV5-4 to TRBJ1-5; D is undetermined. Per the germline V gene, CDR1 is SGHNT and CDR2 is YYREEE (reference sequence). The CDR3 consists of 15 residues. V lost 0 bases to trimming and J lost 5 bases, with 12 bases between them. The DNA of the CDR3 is TGTGCCAGCAGCTTGGGCGGGAATTCGGATCAGCCCCAGCATTTT. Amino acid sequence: CASSLGGNSDQPQHF.

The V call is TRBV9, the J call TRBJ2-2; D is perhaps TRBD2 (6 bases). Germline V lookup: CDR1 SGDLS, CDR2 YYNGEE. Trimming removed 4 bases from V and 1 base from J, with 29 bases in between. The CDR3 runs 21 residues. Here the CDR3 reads CASSPRKNRAGSLLNTGELFF. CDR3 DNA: TGTGCCAGCAGCCCCCGTAAGAACAGAGCCGGGAGTCTCCTGAACACCGGGGAGCTGTTTTTT.

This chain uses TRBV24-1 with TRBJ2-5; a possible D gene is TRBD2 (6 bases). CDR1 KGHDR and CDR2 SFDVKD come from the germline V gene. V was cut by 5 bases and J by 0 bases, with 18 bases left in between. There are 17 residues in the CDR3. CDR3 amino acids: CATSGERGGAYQETQYF. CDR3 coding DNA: TGTGCCACCAGTGGTGAGCGAGGCGGGGCGTACCAAGAGACCCAGTACTTC.

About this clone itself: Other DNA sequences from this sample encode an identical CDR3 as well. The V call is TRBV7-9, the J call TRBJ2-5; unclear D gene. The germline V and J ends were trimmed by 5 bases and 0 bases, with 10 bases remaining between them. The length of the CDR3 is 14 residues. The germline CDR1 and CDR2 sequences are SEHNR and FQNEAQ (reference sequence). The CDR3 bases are TGTGCCAGCAGCCCTCTTAGAAACCAAGAGACCCAGTACTTC. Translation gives CASSPLRNQETQYF.

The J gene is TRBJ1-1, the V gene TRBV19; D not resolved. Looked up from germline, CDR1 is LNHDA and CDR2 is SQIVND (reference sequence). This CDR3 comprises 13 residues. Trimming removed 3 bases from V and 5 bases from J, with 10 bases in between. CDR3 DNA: TGTGCCAGTAGTATTCTTGCGGTGACTGAAGCTTTCTTT. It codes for CASSILAVTEAFF.

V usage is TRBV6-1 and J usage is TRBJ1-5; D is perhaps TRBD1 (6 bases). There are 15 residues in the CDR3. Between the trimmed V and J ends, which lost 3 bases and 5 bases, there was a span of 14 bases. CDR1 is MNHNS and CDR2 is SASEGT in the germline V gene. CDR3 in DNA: TGTGCCAGCAGTGATGCCCTGGACAGAGATCAGCCCCAGCATTTT. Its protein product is CASSDALDRDQPQHF.